Sequencing of this TCR beta chain was carried out in a study of cytomegalovirus exposure and HLA in healthy donors. In regard to this clone: Antigen specificity is unknown.

General study results and limits: Follow-up analysis later connected one missense variant in DCLRE1C with trimming of TCR beta V- and J-genes.

The CDR3 totals 16 residues. CDR1 and CDR2 (germline): ENHRY, SYGVKD. After removal of 0 bases from V and 1 base from J, the junction contained 6 bases not matched to a gene. PCR was performed using 60 Vbeta and 13 Jbeta primers. Clones were sequenced by immunoSEQ multiplex PCR, and TCRdb holds only the in-frame ones, with some missing. The sample contains about 77,000 clones, 60% to 85% of which appear only once. The chain carries TRBV10-3 and TRBJ2-7; 7 bases line up with TRBD2. The clonotype originates from a man in his forties or fifties in good health and CMV-seronegative. Sequenced: PBMCs. CDR3 amino acids: CAISESGERGSYEQYF. The DNA for the CDR3 is TGTGCCATCAGTGAGTCCGGAGAGCGGGGATCCTACGAGCAGTACTTC.